What follows is one T cell receptor (beta chain) and its context. The sample comes from a study of T cell responses to AZD1222 COVID-19 vaccine. Sequencing used immunoSEQ multiplex PCR; TCRdb keeps in-frame clones, though not all of them. The sample has about 140,000 clones; around 90% are singletons. Germline values: CDR1 SGHVS, CDR2 FQNEAQ. The CDR3 has 15 residues. With 5 bases removed from V and 1 base from J, the gap between germline ends came to 14 bases. V usage is TRBV7-8 and J usage is TRBJ1-1; D unclear. The source is an adult in good health. The source material was peripheral blood, sampled on day 0 of AZD1222 vaccination. The CDR3 is CASSPRAGWNTEAFF. DNA for the CDR3: TGTGCCAGCAGCCCTCGGGCAGGCTGGAACACTGAAGCTTTCTTT.